The clone carrying this T cell receptor (beta chain) was seen ten or more times. Its antigen is unknown. This record belongs to a study of early T cells in non-severe SARS-CoV-2 infection. About the research overall: Bulk RNA taken from unsorted whole blood was sequenced, leaving chains unpaired.

Overall study results and limits: Clonotype matching in VDJdb favored anti-spike CD8 responses and did not capture private and CD4 specificities.

The junction had 10 bases not matched to a gene; V was cut back by 6 bases and J by 4 bases. Germline CDR1 reads DFQATT; CDR2 reads SNEGSKA (reference sequence). The CDR3 contains 14 residues. Each cDNA molecule carried a unique molecular identifier. TCRdb ran MiXCR on the 5' RACE reads and lists one entry per CDR3 protein. The data contain roughly 30,000 distinct CDR3 sequences, roughly 5.4% of them singletons. This clonotype was obtained from an adult who was a healthcare worker with PCR-confirmed SARS-CoV-2 infection or an uninfected control (not recorded which). The chain employs TRBV20-1 and TRBJ2-5; 8 nucleotides match TRBD2. The sample consisted of whole blood. CDR3 sequence (DNA): TGCAGTGCGAACAGAGCGGGGGATCTAGAGACCCAGTACTTC. It specifies CSANRAGDLETQYF.